The 30 T cell receptor beta chains below were found in one sample sequenced in a study of blood T cell repertoires in COVID-19. TCRdb keeps only in-frame clones here, not all; method: immunoSEQ multiplex PCR. The sample yields about 150,000 clones, approximately 88% seen once. What was sequenced was PBMCs or T cells enriched from blood (not recorded which). The receptors originated from a woman in her forties or fifties who had recovered from COVID-19.

V gene TRBV6-1 combines with J gene TRBJ2-4, with D hard to call. The V gene's germline CDR1 is MNHNS and CDR2 SASEGT. The CDR3 contains 17 residues. The germline V and J ends were trimmed by 1 base and 0 bases, with 13 bases remaining between them. The CDR3 here is CASSEGPTTVAKNIQYF. CDR3 DNA sequence: TGTGCCAGCAGTGAAGGACCTACAACAGTAGCCAAAAACATTCAGTACTTC.

The chain couples TRBV4-3 to TRBJ2-1; D is possibly TRBD1 (6 bases). This CDR3 contains 15 residues. With 3 bases removed from V and 1 base from J, the gap between germline ends came to 10 bases. CDR1 and CDR2 from the germline V gene are LGHNA and YSLEER. The CDR3 DNA reads as TGCGCCAGCAGCCAGGGGGCATCTTCCTACAATGAGCAGTTCTTC. Translated, it gives CASSQGASSYNEQFF.

This clone was picked up a small number of times. J is TRBJ1-2 and V is TRBV11-2; TRBD1 matches at 7 bases. V was clipped by 1 base and J by 13 bases; unmatched bases: 9. The germline V gene has CDR1 SGHAT and CDR2 FQNNGV. The CDR3 is 13 residues long. In DNA form, the CDR3 reads TGTGCCAGCAGCTTAGGGCGGGACAGTGTCTGCACCTTC. Amino acids: CASSLGRDSVCTF.

The chain joins TRBV7-3 to TRBJ2-1; a weak D match, TRBD2 (5 bases). Between the trimmed V and J ends, which lost 0 bases and 10 bases, there was a span of 16 bases. The germline V gene encodes CDR1 SGHTA and CDR2 FQGTGA. There are 15 residues in the CDR3. The chain's CDR3 is CASSLTPSAEGEQFF. CDR3 bases: TGTGCCAGCAGCTTAACCCCATCCGCCGAGGGCGAGCAGTTCTTC.

This sequence joins TRBV9 and TRBJ2-3, with TRBD2 matching over 9 bases. Germline V CDR1 and CDR2: SGDLS, YYNGEE. CDR3 length: 14 residues. Trimming at V came to 0 bases and at J to 4 bases, leaving 0 bases not matched to a gene. For the CDR3, the DNA is TGTGCCAGCAGCGTAGTAGCGGGGGCAGATACGCAGTATTTT. Its translation: CASSVVAGADTQYF.

CDR3 in amino acids: CASSQLRTSGGVHTQYF. As DNA, the CDR3 is TGTGCCAGCTCACAATTAAGGACTAGCGGGGGAGTTCATACGCAGTATTTT. The V gene is TRBV18, the J gene TRBJ2-3; 13 bases are a match to TRBD2. The germline V gene has CDR1 KGHSH and CDR2 LQKENI. V shed 4 bases and J 7 bases; nucleotides not matched to a gene: 11. This CDR3 has 17 amino acids.

V usage is TRBV7-6 and J usage is TRBJ2-5; perhaps TRBD1 as D (6 bases). Looked up from germline, CDR1 is SGHVS and CDR2 is FNYEAQ. This CDR3 region has 16 residues. V was cut by 5 bases and J by 5 bases, with 21 bases left in between. The CDR3 protein is CASSTVTGKKGETQYF. In DNA, the CDR3 is TGTGCCAGCAGCACAGTTACAGGGAAGAAAGGGGAGACCCAGTACTTC.

This clone was seen once. The chain links TRBV5-4 to TRBJ2-6; D is unclear. This CDR3 is 18 amino acids long. V lost 0 bases to trimming and J lost 0 bases, with 13 bases between them. In germline, CDR1 is SGHNT, CDR2 YYREEE (reference sequence). The CDR3 protein is CASSLALHLSSGANVLTF. For the CDR3, the DNA is TGTGCCAGCAGCTTGGCCCTCCATCTAAGCTCTGGGGCCAACGTCCTGACTTTC.

V usage is TRBV6-4 and J usage is TRBJ1-5; 8 bases fit TRBD1. The germline V gene has CDR1 MRHNA and CDR2 SNTAGT. This CDR3 is built from 18 residues. The V segment lost 0 bases and the J segment 0 bases; nucleotides outside the gene matches: 7. The CDR3 sequence is CASSDSMTGDYSNQPQHF. Written as DNA, the CDR3 is TGTGCCAGCAGTGACTCGATGACAGGGGATTATAGCAATCAGCCCCAGCATTTT.

The CDR3 protein is CASSPETGWIYGYTF. In nucleotides, the CDR3 is TGTGCCAGCAGCCCCGAGACAGGGTGGATCTATGGCTACACCTTC. The chain couples TRBV9 to TRBJ1-2, with 7 bases aligning to TRBD1. Trimming took 4 bases from V and 4 from J; bases not matched to a gene: 10. The CDR3 contains 15 residues. Germline lookup yields CDR1 SGDLS and CDR2 YYNGEE.

V and J are TRBV7-2 and TRBJ1-4; 7 positions match TRBD1. J was trimmed by 8 bases and V by 5 bases; bases with no gene match: 8. CDR3 length: 14 residues. The germline V gene encodes CDR1 SGHTA and CDR2 FQGNSA. The chain's CDR3 is CASSPRQGGEKLFF. CDR3 coding DNA: TGTGCCAGCAGCCCTAGACAGGGTGGCGAAAAACTGTTTTTT.

This clone was observed once. This chain links TRBV4-2 with TRBJ2-5, with a weak D call TRBD1 (5 bases). Per germline, CDR1 LGHNA and CDR2 YNFKEQ. Trimming stripped 3 bases from V and 5 bases from J, with 25 bases between. The CDR3 runs 18 residues. The CDR3 DNA follows: TGTGCCAGCAGCCAGACCACTGCCCGAACAGGAGTATCGGAGACCCAGTACTTC. Its translation: CASSQTTARTGVSETQYF.

The gene calls are TRBV18 and TRBJ1-2; 8 bases are shared with TRBD1. Germline V gene lookup returns CDR1 KGHSH and CDR2 LQKENI. The junction had 9 bases not matched to a gene; V was cut back by 6 bases and J by 0 bases. The CDR3 totals 16 residues. The CDR3 DNA is TGTGCCAGCTCCGGACAGGGAGAAATAACTAACTATGGCTACACCTTC. It specifies CASSGQGEITNYGYTF.

The chain is built from TRBV19 and TRBJ1-5; tentative D call: TRBD1 (5 bases). The germline V gene has CDR1 LNHDA and CDR2 SQIVND (reference sequence). This CDR3 is 15 amino acids long. Between the trimmed V and J ends, which lost 9 bases and 1 base, there was a span of 16 bases. CDR3 sequence reads: CASRKTGGSNQPQHF. In nucleotides, the CDR3 is TGTGCCAGCCGGAAAACAGGAGGGAGCAATCAGCCCCAGCATTTT.

The rearrangement joins TRBV5-6 to TRBJ2-5; D is unresolved. The germline V gene encodes CDR1 SGHDT and CDR2 YYEEEE. Trimming stripped 0 bases from V and 2 bases from J, with 8 bases between. The CDR3 covers 14 residues. CDR3 coding DNA: TGTGCCAGCAGCTTGGAGCTAACTCAAGAGACCCAGTACTTC. Its translation: CASSLELTQETQYF. Drawing the rest from reference TRBV5-6 and TRBJ2-5, the complete variable domain is DAGVTQSPTHLIKTRGQQVTLRCSPKSGHDTVSWYQQALGQGPQFIFQYYEEEERQRGNFPDRFSGHQFPNYSSELNVNALLLGDSALYLCASSLELTQETQYFGPGTRLLVL.

The chain joins TRBV11-2 to TRBJ2-1; 8 bases line up with TRBD2. Germline V gives CDR1 SGHAT, CDR2 FQNNGV. V lost 2 bases and J lost 2; bases outside the gene matches: 2. This CDR3 spans 15 amino acids. CDR3: CASSLQTSAYNEQFF. DNA for the CDR3: TGTGCCAGCAGCTTACAGACTAGCGCCTACAATGAGCAGTTCTTC.

This chain uses TRBV11-3 with TRBJ2-7; D may be TRBD1 (5 bases). Germline CDR1 and CDR2: SGHNT and YENEEA. CDR3 size: 18 residues. Trimming left V 0 bases short and J 0 bases short, with 18 bases between. The CDR3 sequence: CASSLDLVGAASSYEQYF. The CDR3 DNA sequence: TGTGCCAGCAGCTTAGATTTAGTTGGGGCAGCTTCCTCCTACGAGCAGTACTTC.

This sequence joins TRBV3-1 (or the pseudogene TRBV3-2) and TRBJ2-3; 9 bases align to TRBD1. Germline V gives CDR1 LGHDT, CDR2 YNNKEL (reference sequence). The CDR3 extends over 17 amino acids. The trim removed 1 base at V and 7 bases at J, leaving 12 bases unmatched. The CDR3 loop reads CASSQGRRQGVVHTQYF. The CDR3 DNA reads as TGTGCCAGCAGCCAAGGAAGGAGACAGGGGGTGGTACATACGCAGTATTTT.

The V and J genes are TRBV4-2 and TRBJ1-2; D is perhaps TRBD1 (5 bases). This CDR3 contains 14 residues. Trimming took 0 bases from V and 8 from J, leaving 13 bases between them. CDR1 and CDR2 (germline): LGHNA, YNFKEQ. CDR3 loop: CASSQEQGQRGYTF. In nucleotides, the CDR3 is TGTGCCAGCAGCCAAGAGCAGGGCCAACGAGGCTACACCTTC.

This chain links TRBV3-1 (or the pseudogene TRBV3-2) with TRBJ2-2; 8 positions agree with TRBD1. The CDR3 consists of 16 residues. J gave up 1 base and V 7 bases, and 8 bases lay outside the gene matches. Germline CDR1 reads LGHDT; CDR2 reads YNNKEL (reference sequence). CDR3 DNA sequence: TGTGCCAGCACCTCACAGGGGGGCCAGAACACCGGGGAGCTGTTTTTT. Protein: CASTSQGGQNTGELFF.

V gene TRBV5-1 combines with J gene TRBJ1-2, with TRBD1 matching 9 bases. V shed 6 bases, J shed 0 bases, and the junction held 12 bases outside the gene matches. Germline CDR1 SGHRS, CDR2 YFSETQ. The CDR3 spans 17 residues. The CDR3 here is CASTPGQGVLSNYGYTF. The CDR3 coding sequence is TGCGCCAGCACACCGGGACAGGGTGTTCTTTCTAACTATGGCTACACCTTC.

The CDR3 is CASFYSGGSNQPQHF. The CDR3 DNA reads as TGTGCCAGCTTTTATTCGGGGGGGAGCAATCAGCCCCAGCATTTT. This chain links TRBV28 with TRBJ1-5; D may be TRBD1 (5 bases). There are 15 residues in the CDR3. Germline CDR1 is MDHEN and CDR2 is SYDVKM. The ends were cut back, 8 bases at V and 1 base at J, with 15 bases in the middle. The complete variable domain, with remaining parts taken from reference TRBV28 and TRBJ1-5, reads DVKVTQSSRYLVKRTGEKVFLECVQDMDHENMFWYRQDPGLGLRLIYFSYDVKMKEKGDIPEGYSVSREKKERFSLILESASTNQTSMYLCASFYSGGSNQPQHFGDGTRLSIL.

This clone was seen a single time. This chain uses TRBV4-3 with TRBJ2-1, with 8 bases fitting TRBD1. CDR1 is LGHNA, CDR2 YSLEER, per germline. This CDR3 is 13 amino acids long. V trimming: 3 bases; J trimming: 9 bases; junction bases outside the gene matches: 4. CDR3 bases: TGCGCCAGCAGCCATGGGACAGGCGGTGAGCAGTTCTTC. Translation gives CASSHGTGGEQFF.

V is TRBV4-2 and J is TRBJ1-4, with D possibly matching TRBD1 (5 bases). V shed 2 bases and J shed 5 bases, with 12 bases lying between them. CDR1 and CDR2 (germline): LGHNA, YNFKEQ. The CDR3 sequence is 15 residues long. CDR3 residues: CASSQIWGGNEKLFF. CDR3 bases: TGTGCCAGCAGCCAAATTTGGGGCGGCAATGAAAAACTGTTTTTT.

The genes are TRBV30 and TRBJ1-6; D gene ambiguous. Germline lookup yields CDR1 GTSNPN and CDR2 SVGIG (reference sequence). CDR3 size: 13 residues. Trimming shortened V by 2 bases and J by 10 bases, and 12 bases separated the two germline ends. For the CDR3, the DNA is TGTGCCTGGAGTACGGGGAGATGGTCACCCCTCCACTTT. As protein: CAWSTGRWSPLHF.

The chain links TRBV11-2 to TRBJ1-1; the D gene is possibly TRBD1 (5 bases). Germline V gene sequence: CDR1 SGHAT, CDR2 FQNNGV. Trimming took 6 bases from V and 0 from J, leaving 17 bases between them. The CDR3 covers 16 residues. CDR3 protein: CASRKGDPLMNTEAFF. Written as DNA, the CDR3 is TGTGCCAGCAGGAAAGGGGATCCTCTAATGAACACTGAAGCTTTCTTT.

The chain recombines TRBV11-1 with TRBJ2-7; the match to TRBD1 covers 9 bases. The V segment lost 11 bases and the J segment 3 bases; nucleotides outside the gene matches: 8. CDR1 and CDR2 from the germline V gene are SGHAT and FQDESV (reference sequence). The CDR3 runs 13 residues. The CDR3 region is CAEAGQGNYEQYF. DNA of the CDR3: TGTGCCGAAGCCGGACAGGGGAACTACGAGCAGTACTTC. Variable domain in full (rest from reference TRBV11-1 and TRBJ2-7): EAEVAQSPRYKITEKSQAVAFWCDPISGHATLYWYRQILGQGPELLVQFQDESVVDDSQLPKDRFSAERLKGVDSTLKIQPAELGDSAMYLCAEAGQGNYEQYFGPGTRLTVT.

The genes are TRBV29-1 and TRBJ1-2, with unresolved D. Germline values: CDR1 SQVTM, CDR2 ANQGSEA. The CDR3 length is 12 residues. The germline V and J ends were trimmed by 1 base and 1 base, with 4 bases remaining between them. The CDR3 bases are TGCAGCGTTGAAGCCAGTAACTATGGCTACACCTTC. Translated: CSVEASNYGYTF.

V usage is TRBV11-3 and J usage is TRBJ2-1; D possibly corresponds to TRBD2 (5 bases). The length of the CDR3 is 14 residues. Deletions cut 3 bases from V and 2 bases from J, with 8 bases between. Per the germline V gene, CDR1 is SGHNT and CDR2 is YENEEA. CDR3: CASSLREAYNEQFF. CDR3 in DNA: TGTGCCAGCAGCTTGAGGGAAGCCTACAATGAGCAGTTCTTC.

V is TRBV19 and J is TRBJ1-5; D is unresolved. The CDR3 runs 16 residues. V was cut by 4 bases and J by 6 bases, with 19 bases left in between. CDR1 and CDR2 from the germline V gene are LNHDA and SQIVND (reference sequence). The DNA for the CDR3 is TGTGCCAGTAGTACTAGCCAGGCCATCGGGGTTCAGCCCCAGCATTTT. Protein product: CASSTSQAIGVQPQHF.